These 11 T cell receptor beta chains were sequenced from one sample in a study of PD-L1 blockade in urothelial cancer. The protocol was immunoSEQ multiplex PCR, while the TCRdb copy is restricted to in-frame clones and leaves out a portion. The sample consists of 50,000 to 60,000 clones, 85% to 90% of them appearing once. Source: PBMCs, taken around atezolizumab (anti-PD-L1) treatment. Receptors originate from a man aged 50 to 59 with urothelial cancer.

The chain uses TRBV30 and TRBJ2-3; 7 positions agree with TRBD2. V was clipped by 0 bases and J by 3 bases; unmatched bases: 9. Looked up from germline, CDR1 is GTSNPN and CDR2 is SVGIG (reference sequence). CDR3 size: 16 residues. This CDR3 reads CAWSVLAGEGTDTQYF. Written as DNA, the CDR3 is TGTGCCTGGAGTGTACTCGCGGGAGAGGGGACAGATACGCAGTATTTT.

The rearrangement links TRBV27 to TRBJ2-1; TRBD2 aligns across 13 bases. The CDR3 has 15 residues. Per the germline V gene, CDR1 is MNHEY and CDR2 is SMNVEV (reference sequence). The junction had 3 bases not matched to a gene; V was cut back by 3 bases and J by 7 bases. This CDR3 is CASSFTSGRGNEQFF. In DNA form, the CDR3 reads TGTGCCAGCAGTTTCACTAGCGGGAGGGGAAATGAGCAGTTCTTC.

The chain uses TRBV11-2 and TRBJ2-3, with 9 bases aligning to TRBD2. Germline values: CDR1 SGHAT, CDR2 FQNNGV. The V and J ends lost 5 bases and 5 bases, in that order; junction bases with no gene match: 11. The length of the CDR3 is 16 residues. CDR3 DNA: TGTGCCAGCAGCCCAGGGGCGGGAGGGCCCGTAGATACGCAGTATTTT. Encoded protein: CASSPGAGGPVDTQYF.

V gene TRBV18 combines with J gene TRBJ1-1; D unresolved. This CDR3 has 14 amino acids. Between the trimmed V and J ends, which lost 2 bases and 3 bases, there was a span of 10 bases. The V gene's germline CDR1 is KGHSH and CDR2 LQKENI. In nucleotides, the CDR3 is TGTGCCAGCTCACCATTGGGAGGAGACACTGAAGCTTTCTTT. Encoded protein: CASSPLGGDTEAFF.

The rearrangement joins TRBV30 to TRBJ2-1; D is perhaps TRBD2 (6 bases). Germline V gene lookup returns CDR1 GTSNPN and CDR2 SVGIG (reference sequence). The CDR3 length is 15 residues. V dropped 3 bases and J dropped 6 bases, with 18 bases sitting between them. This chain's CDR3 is CAWSALGGSSNEQFF. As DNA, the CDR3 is TGTGCCTGGAGCGCGCTTGGGGGGAGCTCCAATGAGCAGTTCTTC.

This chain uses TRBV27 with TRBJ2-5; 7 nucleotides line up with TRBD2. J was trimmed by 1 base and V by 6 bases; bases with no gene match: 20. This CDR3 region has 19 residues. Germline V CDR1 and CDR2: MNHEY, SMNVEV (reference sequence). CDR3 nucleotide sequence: TGTGCCAGCAGAGGGCTGTGGGCTAGCGGAGATGGGTTCCAAGAGACCCAGTACTTC. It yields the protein CASRGLWASGDGFQETQYF.

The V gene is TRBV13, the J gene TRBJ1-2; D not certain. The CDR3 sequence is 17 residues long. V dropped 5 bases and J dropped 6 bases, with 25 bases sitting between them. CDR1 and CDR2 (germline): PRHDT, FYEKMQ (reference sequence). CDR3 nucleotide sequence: TGTGCCAGCAGCCCTACCCTGCTAGGCATACGCAATAATGGCTACACCTTC. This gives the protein CASSPTLLGIRNNGYTF.

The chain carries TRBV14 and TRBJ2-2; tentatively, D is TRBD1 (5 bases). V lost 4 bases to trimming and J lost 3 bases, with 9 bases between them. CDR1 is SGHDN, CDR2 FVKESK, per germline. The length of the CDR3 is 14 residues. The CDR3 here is CASSPQGYTGELFF. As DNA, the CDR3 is TGTGCCAGCAGCCCGCAGGGATACACCGGGGAGCTGTTTTTT. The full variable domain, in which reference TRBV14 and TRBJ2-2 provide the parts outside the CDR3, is EAGVTQFPSHSVIEKGQTVTLRCDPISGHDNLYWYRRVMGKEIKFLLHFVKESKQDESGMPNNRFLAERTGGTYSTLKVQPAELEDSGVYFCASSPQGYTGELFFGEGSRLTVL.

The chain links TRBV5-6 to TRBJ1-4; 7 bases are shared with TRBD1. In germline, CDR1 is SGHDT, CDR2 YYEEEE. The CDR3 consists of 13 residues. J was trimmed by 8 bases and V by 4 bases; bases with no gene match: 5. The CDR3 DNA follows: TGTGCCAGCAGCAACAGGGGTCGCGAAAAACTGTTTTTT. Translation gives CASSNRGREKLFF.

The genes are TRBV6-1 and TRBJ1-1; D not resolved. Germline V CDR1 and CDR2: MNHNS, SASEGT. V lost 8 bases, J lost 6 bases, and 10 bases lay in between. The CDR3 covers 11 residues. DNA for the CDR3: TGTGCCAGCCATAGATCGGCTGAAGCTTTCTTT. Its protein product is CASHRSAEAFF.

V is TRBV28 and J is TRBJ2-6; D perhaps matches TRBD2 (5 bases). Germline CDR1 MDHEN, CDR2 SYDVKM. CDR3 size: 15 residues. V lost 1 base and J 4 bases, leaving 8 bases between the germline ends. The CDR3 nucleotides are TGTGCCAGCAGTTTATTGGGGAGAGGGGCCAACGTCCTGACTTTC. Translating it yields CASSLLGRGANVLTF.